One sample yielded the 29 T cell receptor beta chains listed below, sequenced in a study of blood T cell repertoires in COVID-19. The method was immunoSEQ multiplex PCR; TCRdb's version includes in-frame clones alone and lacks a portion of them. The sample shows roughly 170,000 clones, under 90% of them seen only once. Sequencing input: PBMCs or T cells enriched from blood (not recorded which). The receptors derive from a man in his fifties who had recovered from COVID-19.

The rearrangement links TRBV21-1 to TRBJ1-4. TRBV21-1 corresponds to a pseudogene. CDR3 length equals 13 residues. In DNA, the CDR3 is TGTGCCAGCTTAGGAGTATCTAATGAAAAACTGTTTTTT. This sequence encodes CASLGVSNEKLFF.

The chain uses TRBV5-1 and TRBJ2-5, with 9 positions matching TRBD2. Trimming cost V 0 bases and J 1 base; bases outside gene matches: 7. CDR1 is SGHRS and CDR2 is YFSETQ in the germline V gene. The CDR3 covers 17 residues. In DNA, the CDR3 is TGCGCCAGCAGCTTGGCGCTAGCGGGGCCCAGCCAAGAGACCCAGTACTTC. It specifies CASSLALAGPSQETQYF.

This rearrangement joins TRBV29-1 to TRBJ2-7; 9 nucleotides align to TRBD1. This CDR3 spans 15 amino acids. Losses at the gene ends were 6 bases for V and 2 bases for J; bases not matched to a gene: 11. Looked up from germline, CDR1 is SQVTM and CDR2 is ANQGSEA. The chain's CDR3 is CSVAVPGQGAYEQYF. CDR3 DNA sequence: TGCAGCGTCGCAGTCCCGGGACAGGGAGCCTACGAGCAGTACTTC.

This sequence joins TRBV6-6 and TRBJ1-6; D unclear. Germline CDR1 reads MNHNY; CDR2 reads SVGAGI (reference sequence). V lost 6 bases to trimming and J lost 3 bases, with 15 bases between them. The CDR3 is 16 residues long. In nucleotides, the CDR3 is TGTGCCAGCAGCCCACGGGATTTATTCTATAATTCACCCCTCCACTTT. This codes for CASSPRDLFYNSPLHF.

V and J are TRBV19 and TRBJ2-5, with a tentative D call TRBD2 (6 bases). The length of the CDR3 is 13 residues. CDR1 and CDR2 (germline): LNHDA, SQIVND (reference sequence). The V end lost 8 bases, the J end lost 5 bases, and 15 bases lay between the germline ends. The CDR3 loop reads CASRPGGSETQYF. The CDR3 DNA follows: TGTGCCAGTCGGCCCGGGGGTAGCGAGACCCAGTACTTC.

The CDR3 protein is CASSLALAPNEQFF. CDR3 coding DNA: TGTGCCAGCAGCTTAGCACTAGCGCCCAATGAGCAGTTCTTC. The genes are TRBV7-2 and TRBJ2-1, with 7 bases lining up with TRBD2. From germline, CDR1 is SGHTA and CDR2 FQGNSA. The V and J ends lost 0 bases and 6 bases, in that order; junction bases with no gene match: 2. The CDR3 sequence is 14 residues long.

This chain connects TRBV28 to TRBJ2-5, with 7 bases fitting TRBD1. V lost 5 bases and J lost 8; bases outside the gene matches: 14. Germline-derived CDR1 and CDR2 are MDHEN and SYDVKM. The CDR3 totals 15 residues. CDR3 residues: CASSDNRGRTFTQYF. The DNA for the CDR3 is TGTGCCAGCAGTGACAACAGGGGTCGCACCTTCACCCAGTACTTC.

This rearrangement joins TRBV2 to TRBJ2-1; 7 bases line up with TRBD1. Germline V gene lookup returns CDR1 SNHLY and CDR2 FYNNEI. The CDR3 covers 12 residues. Trimming at V came to 5 bases and at J to 9 bases, leaving 4 bases not matched to a gene. Here the CDR3 DNA reads TGTGCCAGCAGTTCGGACAGGAGTGAGCAGTTCTTC. Amino acids: CASSSDRSEQFF.

This clone came up once. The gene calls are TRBV27 and TRBJ2-3, with D possibly being TRBD2 (7 bases). Germline values: CDR1 MNHEY, CDR2 SMNVEV (reference sequence). The CDR3 has 14 amino acids. Trimming removed 8 bases from V and 4 bases from J, with 16 bases in between. CDR3 DNA: TGTGCCAGCGGGGGGGCTAGTTTGTCAGATACGCAGTATTTT. Translating it yields CASGGASLSDTQYF.

This sequence joins TRBV6-5 and TRBJ2-1, with a possible D match to TRBD2 (5 bases). V gave up 2 bases and J gave up 8 bases, with 10 bases separating them. The CDR3 is 13 residues long. Germline CDR1 is MNHEY and CDR2 is SVGAGI. CDR3 residues: CASSYRERHEQFF. The CDR3 nucleotides are TGTGCCAGCAGTTACAGGGAGAGGCATGAGCAGTTCTTC.

This clone is a singleton in its sample. The chain employs TRBV5-4 and TRBJ2-3, with 11 bases aligning to TRBD1. Germline CDR1 and CDR2: SGHNT and YYREEE (reference sequence). Trimming cost V 1 base and J 6 bases; bases outside gene matches: 4. This CDR3 comprises 15 residues. For the CDR3, the DNA is TGTGCCAGCAGCTTGCCGGGACAGGGGGGCGATACGCAGTATTTT. Its translation: CASSLPGQGGDTQYF.

This rearrangement joins TRBV6-5 to TRBJ2-5; 10 bases are a match to TRBD1. V was clipped by 4 bases and J by 3 bases; unmatched bases: 8. The germline CDR1 and CDR2 sequences are MNHEY and SVGAGI. This CDR3 contains 16 residues. CDR3 DNA: TGTGCCAGCAGTTTCTATTCCGGGACAGGGGAAGAGACCCAGTACTTC. Translated: CASSFYSGTGEETQYF.

The J gene is TRBJ1-5, the V gene TRBV2, with 10 bases lining up with TRBD1. Germline lookup yields CDR1 SNHLY and CDR2 FYNNEI. The junction had 8 bases not matched to a gene; V was cut back by 5 bases and J by 7 bases. The CDR3 loop spans 15 amino acids. In DNA, the CDR3 is TGTGCCAGCAGTCGACAGGGGGCCGGAGTACAGCCCCAGCATTTT. Its protein is CASSRQGAGVQPQHF.

This sequence joins TRBV4-1 and TRBJ1-5, with D perhaps TRBD1 (5 bases). The CDR3 is 15 amino acids. With 4 bases removed from V and 7 bases from J, the gap between germline ends came to 17 bases. The germline V gene has CDR1 MGHRA and CDR2 YSYEKL. CDR3 bases: TGCGCCAGCAGCCTTGGGGGGGGATGGGGCCAGCCCCAGCATTTT. Translating it yields CASSLGGGWGQPQHF.

The table lists this clone with a count of one. The chain couples TRBV7-3 to TRBJ1-2; TRBD1 might be the D (5 bases). The V end lost 5 bases, the J end lost 4 bases, and 11 bases lay between the germline ends. CDR3 size: 13 residues. CDR1 and CDR2 from the germline V gene are SGHTA and FQGTGA. As DNA, the CDR3 is TGTGCCAGCAGCGCGGGGCAGGGCTATGGCTACACCTTC. Amino acid sequence: CASSAGQGYGYTF.

This sequence joins TRBV20-1 and TRBJ2-3, with D unresolved. Trimming cost V 5 bases and J 0 bases, with 3 bases left between them. Germline V gene lookup returns CDR1 DFQATT and CDR2 SNEGSKA (reference sequence). The CDR3 totals 11 residues. CDR3 nucleotide sequence: TGCAGTGCTTCAAGCACAGATACGCAGTATTTT. Amino acid sequence: CSASSTDTQYF.

The chain is built from TRBV24-1 and TRBJ2-1; a weak D match, TRBD1 (5 bases). In germline, CDR1 is KGHDR, CDR2 SFDVKD. The CDR3 extends over 13 amino acids. Deletions cut 2 bases from V and 13 bases from J, with 14 bases between. The CDR3 reads CATSDSARQPQFF. For the CDR3, the DNA is TGTGCCACCAGTGATTCCGCAAGACAGCCACAGTTCTTC.

The chain joins TRBV5-1 to TRBJ2-1; a weak D match, TRBD2 (7 bases). Germline CDR1 SGHRS, CDR2 YFSETQ. This CDR3 contains 13 residues. Deletions cut 0 bases from V and 10 bases from J, with 11 bases between. The CDR3 sequence: CASSLVGGREQFF. CDR3 coding DNA: TGCGCCAGCAGCTTGGTGGGGGGGCGGGAGCAGTTCTTC.

The rearrangement links TRBV13 to TRBJ2-5; no firm D call. Germline-derived CDR1 and CDR2 are PRHDT and FYEKMQ (reference sequence). The CDR3 is 14 residues long. Trimming shortened V by 0 bases and J by 1 base, and 6 bases separated the two germline ends. For the CDR3, the DNA is TGTGCCAGCAGCTTAGGGGCCCTCCAAGAGACCCAGTACTTC. It encodes CASSLGALQETQYF.

The chain uses TRBV12-3 or TRBV12-4 and TRBJ1-5; D is possibly TRBD1 (6 bases). Trimming left V 5 bases short and J 6 bases short, with 11 bases between. This CDR3 has 13 amino acids. This CDR3 is CASSPTGFQPQHF. For the CDR3, the DNA is TGTGCCAGCAGTCCCACAGGGTTTCAGCCCCAGCATTTT.

The count of this clone is one. The CDR3 nucleotides are TGTGCCAGCAGTGCAAGACAGGGCTGGAATGAGCAGTTCTTC. Its protein is CASSARQGWNEQFF. This sequence joins TRBV28 and TRBJ2-1; 7 bases are a match to TRBD1. Germline V gene lookup returns CDR1 MDHEN and CDR2 SYDVKM. The CDR3 covers 14 residues. J was trimmed by 7 bases and V by 5 bases; bases with no gene match: 8.

CDR3 sequence reads: CASSLVGSYYNEQFF. The CDR3 DNA reads TGTGCCAGCAGCTTAGTAGGGAGCTACTACAATGAGCAGTTCTTC. The chain combines TRBV7-9 with TRBJ2-1, with D perhaps TRBD2 (5 bases). V lost 1 base and J lost 3, with 10 bases in between. The length of the CDR3 is 15 residues. Germline-derived CDR1 and CDR2 are SEHNR and FQNEAQ (reference sequence). The full variable domain, in which reference TRBV7-9 and TRBJ2-1 provide the parts outside the CDR3, is DTGVSQNPRHKITKRGQNVTFRCDPISEHNRLYWYRQTLGQGPEFLTYFQNEAQLEKSRLLSDRFSAERPKGSFSTLEIQRTEQGDSAMYLCASSLVGSYYNEQFFGPGTRLTVL.

This clone is a singleton in its sample. This chain connects TRBV11-1 to TRBJ2-2; maybe TRBD2 (6 bases). The ends were cut back, 5 bases at V and 0 bases at J, with 10 bases in the middle. This CDR3 is built from 15 residues. The germline V gene encodes CDR1 SGHAT and CDR2 FQDESV (reference sequence). The CDR3 sequence is CASSMGLTNTGELFF. Written as DNA, the CDR3 is TGTGCCAGCAGCATGGGACTGACGAACACCGGGGAGCTGTTTTTT.

The V and J genes are TRBV15 and TRBJ2-1; D may be TRBD1 (6 bases). The germline V gene has CDR1 LNHNV and CDR2 YYDKDF (reference sequence). This CDR3 contains 13 residues. The ends were cut back, 3 bases at V and 3 bases at J, with 6 bases in the middle. The CDR3 reads CATSRDSYNEQFF. The CDR3 DNA follows: TGTGCCACCAGCAGGGACAGCTACAATGAGCAGTTCTTC.

The chain employs TRBV7-9 and TRBJ2-3; D possibly corresponds to TRBD2 (7 bases). The germline V gene has CDR1 SEHNR and CDR2 FQNEAQ (reference sequence). V was shortened by 6 bases and J by 1 base, with 11 bases between the two germline ends. The CDR3 is 14 amino acids. CDR3 bases: TGTGCCAGCAGGCTAGGGGGGGGCACAGATACGCAGTATTTT. This encodes CASRLGGGTDTQYF. Complete variable domain (other parts from reference TRBV7-9 and TRBJ2-3): DTGVSQNPRHKITKRGQNVTFRCDPISEHNRLYWYRQTLGQGPEFLTYFQNEAQLEKSRLLSDRFSAERPKGSFSTLEIQRTEQGDSAMYLCASRLGGGTDTQYFGPGTRLTVL.

About this clone: A read error may produce the germline difference seen at one junction end. Within the sample, other DNA sequences also encode this same CDR3. In DNA, the CDR3 is TGTGCCAGCAGTTCCTCCCATGGCAGGGGACAAAAAGCCTTCTTT. Translated: CASSSSHGRGQKAFF. The J gene is TRBJ1-1, the V gene TRBV7-3; tentatively, D is TRBD1 (6 bases). There are 15 residues in the CDR3. Germline V gene sequence: CDR1 SGHTA, CDR2 FQGTGA. The complete variable domain, with remaining parts taken from reference TRBV7-3 and TRBJ1-1, reads GAGVSQTPSNKVTEKGKYVELRCDPISGHTALYWYRQSLGQGPEFLIYFQGTGAADDSGLPNDRFFAVRPEGSVSTLKIQRTERGDSAVYLCASSSSHGRGQKAFFGQGTRLTVV.

The J gene is TRBJ1-2, the V gene TRBV30, with TRBD1 matching 7 bases. The CDR3 extends over 16 amino acids. The ends lost 2 bases at V and 0 bases at J; junction bases unmatched: 9. The germline CDR1 and CDR2 sequences are GTSNPN and SVGIG (reference sequence). The CDR3: CAWSFAQGEPNYGYTF. In nucleotides, the CDR3 is TGTGCCTGGAGTTTCGCCCAGGGGGAACCTAACTATGGCTACACCTTC.

This chain links TRBV5-1 with TRBJ1-4; 7 nucleotides agree with TRBD1. Trimming removed 3 bases from V and 10 bases from J; junction bases left unmatched: 9. CDR1 is SGHRS, CDR2 YFSETQ, per germline. The CDR3 loop spans 14 amino acids. The CDR3 spells CASSSGTAVGKLFF. The CDR3 coding sequence is TGCGCCAGCAGCTCCGGGACAGCGGTGGGAAAACTGTTTTTT.

The genes are TRBV6-5 and TRBJ2-6; 7 nucleotides agree with TRBD2. V lost 6 bases to trimming and J lost 1 base; unmatched junction nucleotides: 3. The CDR3 contains 15 residues. CDR1 and CDR2 (germline): MNHEY, SVGAGI. CDR3 in amino acids: CASRPGGSGANVLTF. CDR3 in DNA: TGTGCCAGCAGACCGGGGGGTTCTGGGGCCAACGTCCTGACTTTC.